A selection of T cell receptor beta chains follows, all from one sample in a study of breast tumors, draining lymph nodes, adjacent tissues. Each CDR3 protein gets one entry after TCRdb re-called the multiplex PCR reads with MiXCR. Here the sample spans about 230,000 distinct CDR3 sequences, less than 40% being singletons. The sample consisted of axillary lymph node tissue. The source is a female donor with breast cancer. Some clones in this sample may be carry-over from other donors' samples. Both conserved end residues are part of each CDR3. D genes are given only for firm matches. The size of a clone is reported for some rows only, either as once, few or many, or as a class for expanded clones.

size	V	length	D	J	DNA	CDR3
many	TRBV27	14	TRBD1	TRBJ2-7	TGTGCCAGCAGTCCCAGACAGGGGGCCTACGAGCAGTACTTC	CASSPRQGAYEQYF
many	TRBV7-9	14	.	TRBJ2-7	TGTGCCAGCAGCTTAGTAATGGGGAGGAGCGAGCAGTACTTC	CASSLVMGRSEQYF
.	TRBV12-3/TRBV12-4	15	TRBD2	TRBJ2-1	TGTGCCAGCAGAGACAGCGGGAGTGGGGGGGATGAGCAGCTCTTC	CASRDSGSGGDEQLF
once	TRBV7-2	14	TRBD2	TRBJ2-1	TGTGCCAGCAGCTTAGGACTAGCGAAAGATGAGCAGCTCTTC	CASSLGLAKDEQLF
many	TRBV14	15	.	TRBJ1-3	TGTGCCAGCAAAACAGGGTCAAGCTCTGGAAACACCATATATTTT	CASKTGSSSGNTIYF
few	TRBV6-1	17	TRBD1	TRBJ2-1	TGTGCCAGCAGCCTCCGGACAGGGGGCCGCGGCGACAATGAGCAGTTCTTC	CASSLRTGGRGDNEQFF
many	TRBV28	18	.	TRBJ2-5	TGTGCCAGCAGTTTGCTTATAGGAGAGATCTCGTACCAAGAGACCCAGTACTTC	CASSLLIGEISYQETQYF
many	TRBV28	14	TRBD1	TRBJ2-7	TGTGCCAGCAGTGGGACAGTTAACCCCTACGAGCAGTACTTC	CASSGTVNPYEQYF
many	TRBV30	14	TRBD1	TRBJ1-4	TGTGCCTGGAGTGCCGGGACAGGCCCTGAAAAACTGTTTTTT	CAWSAGTGPEKLFF
many	TRBV5-4	16	.	TRBJ1-2	TGTGCCAGCAGCTTGGCGTGGGGCGCCGTGAACTATGGCTACACCTTC	CASSLAWGAVNYGYTF
.	TRBV2	14	.	TRBJ1-3	TGTGCCAGGACTAGGGGCGACTCTGGAAACACCATATATTTT	CARTRGDSGNTIYF
many	TRBV7-9	16	TRBD2	TRBJ2-3	TGTGCCAGCAGCCATCCAAGCGGGAGATGGGAAGATACGCAGTATTTT	CASSHPSGRWEDTQYF
.	TRBV24-1	13	TRBD1	TRBJ1-5	TGTGCCTTGACAGGGTTTGAGAATCAGCCCCAGCATTTT	CALTGFENQPQHF
many	TRBV13	15	TRBD1	TRBJ1-6	TGTGCCAGCAGCTTAGTTTCCGGGACAGCTTCACCCCTCCACTTT	CASSLVSGTASPLHF
many	TRBV6-7	16	TRBD2	TRBJ2-5	TGTGCCAGCAGTCTTCGGACTAGCGGGAGAAGTCAGACCCAGTACTTC	CASSLRTSGRSQTQYF
many	TRBV10-3	12	.	TRBJ1-2	TGTGCCATCAGTGCGAAAGGGGGTTACTACACCTTC	CAISAKGGYYTF
many	TRBV6-2/TRBV6-3	14	.	TRBJ1-2	TGTGCCAGCAGACCCGCCGGGGAAGGCTATGGCTACACCTTC	CASRPAGEGYGYTF
many	TRBV11-2	19	TRBD2	TRBJ2-1	TGTGCCAGCAGCTTAGACCCCGGGACTAGCGGGAGACAGTACAATGAGCAGTTCTTC	CASSLDPGTSGRQYNEQFF
many	TRBV7-3	15	TRBD2	TRBJ2-1	TGTGCCAGCAGCTTTAGCGGGAGAGGCCGCAATGAGCAGTTCTTC	CASSFSGRGRNEQFF
many	TRBV6-5	14	.	TRBJ2-3	TGTGCCAGCAGTGGTCTCGTGGCAGCGGGTACGCAGTATTTT	CASSGLVAAGTQYF
.	TRBV19	12	.	TRBJ2-7	TGTGCCACTTCAACAGGACATTACGAGCAGTACTTC	CATSTGHYEQYF
.	TRBV14	17	.	TRBJ2-2	TGTGCCAGCAGCCAAGCTCGGCTTAGGGCAGGAACCGGGGAGCTGTTTTTT	CASSQARLRAGTGELFF
few	TRBV5-4	18	TRBD2	TRBJ2-3	TGTGCCAGCAGCCCCCCGGGACTAGCGGGAGGGCCGACAGATGCGCAGTATTTT	CASSPPGLAGGPTDAQYF
many	TRBV5-1	15	TRBD1	TRBJ2-2	TGCGCCAGCAGCTCACAGGGGTTTGGCACCGGGGAGCTGTTTTTT	CASSSQGFGTGELFF